This entry features one T cell receptor beta chain sequence. One base away lies a much larger clone, so this may be a sequencing read error. Constant-region reverse primers amplified full-length variable regions, followed by semi-nested Nested Universal Primer A PCR. TCRdb redid the calling of the 5' RACE reads with MiXCR, one entry per CDR3 protein. Among more than 7,500 distinct CDR3 sequences listed, less than 40% were seen once. This CDR3 comprises 13 residues. Germline CDR1 reads MDHEN; CDR2 reads SYDVKM. The germline V and J ends were trimmed by 7 bases and 11 bases, with 17 bases remaining between them. Tregs were sorted as CD4+CD25+CD127-/low cells.

The specimen was Tregs sorted from blood. The chain couples TRBV28 to TRBJ2-2; D gene ambiguous. The receptor was isolated from a female donor with breast cancer. The CDR3 spells CASNLRRGGELFF. CDR3 DNA sequence: TGTGCCAGCAACCTACGGAGAGGCGGCGAGCTGTTTTTT.